The rows below give T cell receptor beta chains drawn from one sample of a study of vaccination effects on CD4 cells after COVID-19. TCRdb's table, derived via immunoSEQ multiplex PCR, lists solely in-frame clones and lacks some. This sample has over 50,000 clones; approximately 80% occur once, and the top ten carry roughly 2.4%. These TCRs' antigens remain unknown. This specimen was CD4+ T cells from PBMCs cultured with HCoV-229E spike peptides, taken before COVID-19 vaccination. The receptors derive from a human donor who received a COVID-19 vaccine. Each CDR3 is given with its conserved first and last residue. A clone size is listed for some rows: how often the clone was seen (once, few, many), or a class if it is expanded.

TRBJ1-1,.,TRBV7-2,CASRLGTVAGEAFF
TRBJ1-1,.,TRBV10-3,CAISEESVNTEAFF
TRBJ2-2,.,TRBV14,CASSPLAGGPSGELFF
TRBJ1-4,few,TRBV20-1,CSASKQGALEKLFF
TRBJ1-4,.,TRBV7-2,CASSLYQGLNEKLFF
TRBJ2-5,once,TRBV9,CASSSMQGQETQYF
TRBJ2-5,.,TRBV25-1,CASSPGLAGAMRETQYF
TRBJ2-2,.,TRBV4-3,CASSQYPGTGHGELFF
TRBJ1-6,.,TRBV15,CATSRERLGDSPLHF
TRBJ1-2,.,TRBV6-5,CASSYSKGSYGYTF
TRBJ2-5,.,TRBV6-5,CATDGDRGRETQYF
TRBJ2-5,.,TRBV14,CASSQVRDRGIRGETQYF
TRBJ2-5,.,TRBV5-1,CASSPRRQETQYF
TRBJ2-3,.,TRBV4-2,CASSQGRLAVSTDTQYF
TRBJ1-6,.,TRBV4-1,CASSLGSAGNSPLHF
TRBJ2-2,.,TRBV29-1,CSVQGTRGGELFF
TRBJ2-5,.,TRBV7-2,CASTGSQETQYF
TRBJ1-1,.,TRBV30,CAWSHRVAVNTEAFF
TRBJ1-6,.,TRBV21-1,CASSKGGSIARHPLHF
TRBJ1-1,.,TRBV24-1,CATSDRAEVGEGAFF
TRBJ2-1,.,TRBV3-1/TRBV3-2,CASSQTDRGDWDEQFF
TRBJ2-1,.,TRBV24-1,CATSDSQGSSYNEQFF
TRBJ2-1,.,TRBV12-5,CASGLGYEQFF
TRBJ1-2,once,TRBV2,CASSSIGGAASGYTF
TRBJ1-2,.,TRBV29-1,CSAANRGPANYGYTF
TRBJ2-5,.,TRBV6-6,CASSFSTGPDETQYF
TRBJ2-2,.,TRBV5-4,CASSLTGAVGTGELFF
TRBJ1-1,.,TRBV28,CASSLLEFSLNTEAFF
TRBJ2-3,.,TRBV6-5,CASSQTRLADTQYF
TRBJ2-2,.,TRBV7-2,CASSAGTVNTGELFF
TRBJ1-5,.,TRBV6-5,CASGTGQPNQPQHF
TRBJ1-5,.,TRBV6-5,CASSSLGGYNQPQHF
TRBJ1-5,.,TRBV24-1,CATSDRTGGNQPQHF
TRBJ2-3,.,TRBV5-6,CASSLSGGSTDTQYF
TRBJ1-2,.,TRBV24-1,CATSDPRTGEGGYTF
TRBJ1-6,.,TRBV30,CAWTLWGGSPSPLHF
TRBJ2-1,.,TRBV11-2,CASSPDRSSYNEQFF
TRBJ2-3,.,TRBV7-8,CASSLVADTQYF
TRBJ2-3,.,TRBV19,CASSGPPVWDTQYF
TRBJ1-2,.,TRBV11-1,CASSLGREYGYTF
TRBJ1-1,once,TRBV6-1,CASSDQGRMNTEAFF
TRBJ2-3,.,TRBV5-1,CASSSESGGAADTQYF